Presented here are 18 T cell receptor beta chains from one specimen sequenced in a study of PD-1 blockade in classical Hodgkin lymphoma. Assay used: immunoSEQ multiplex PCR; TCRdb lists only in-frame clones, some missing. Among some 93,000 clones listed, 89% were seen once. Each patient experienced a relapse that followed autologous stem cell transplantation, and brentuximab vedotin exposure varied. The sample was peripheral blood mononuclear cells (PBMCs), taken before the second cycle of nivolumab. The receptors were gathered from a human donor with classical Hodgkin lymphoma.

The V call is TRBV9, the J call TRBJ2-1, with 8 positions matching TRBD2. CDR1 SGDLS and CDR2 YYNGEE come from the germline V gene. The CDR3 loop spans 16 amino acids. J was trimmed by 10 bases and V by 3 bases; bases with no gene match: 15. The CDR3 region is CASSASTGGLFYEQFF. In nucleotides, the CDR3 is TGTGCCAGCAGCGCGAGTACGGGAGGGCTCTTCTACGAGCAGTTCTTC.

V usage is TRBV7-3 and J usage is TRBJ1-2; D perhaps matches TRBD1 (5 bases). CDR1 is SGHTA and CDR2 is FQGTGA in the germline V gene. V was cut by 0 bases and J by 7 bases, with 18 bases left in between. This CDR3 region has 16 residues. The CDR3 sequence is CASSLTGGGFVGGYTF. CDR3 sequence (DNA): TGTGCCAGCAGCTTAACCGGGGGGGGGTTTGTCGGTGGCTACACCTTC.

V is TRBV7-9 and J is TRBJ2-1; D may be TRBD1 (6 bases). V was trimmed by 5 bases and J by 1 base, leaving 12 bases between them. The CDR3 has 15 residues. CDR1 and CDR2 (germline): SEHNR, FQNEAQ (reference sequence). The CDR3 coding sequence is TGTGCCAGCAGCCGAACAGGGCCTTCCTACAATGAGCAGTTCTTC. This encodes CASSRTGPSYNEQFF.

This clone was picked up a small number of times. The CDR3 loop reads CASSPGPPPLHF. The CDR3 region has the DNA TGTGCCAGCAGCCCAGGCCCGCCGCCCCTCCACTTT. The chain employs TRBV28 and TRBJ1-6, with unresolved D. This CDR3 has 12 residues. The V end lost 6 bases, the J end lost 13 bases, and 13 bases lay between the germline ends. Germline CDR1 and CDR2: MDHEN and SYDVKM. Drawing the rest from reference TRBV28 and TRBJ1-6, the complete variable domain is DVKVTQSSRYLVKRTGEKVFLECVQDMDHENMFWYRQDPGLGLRLIYFSYDVKMKEKGDIPEGYSVSREKKERFSLILESASTNQTSMYLCASSPGPPPLHFGNGTRLTVT.

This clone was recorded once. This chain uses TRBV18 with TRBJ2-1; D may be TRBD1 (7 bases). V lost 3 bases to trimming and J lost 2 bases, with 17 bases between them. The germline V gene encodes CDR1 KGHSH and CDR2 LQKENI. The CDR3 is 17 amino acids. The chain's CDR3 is CASSPQGGVGAYNEQFF. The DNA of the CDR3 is TGTGCCAGCTCACCTCAGGGGGGCGTGGGGGCCTACAATGAGCAGTTCTTC.

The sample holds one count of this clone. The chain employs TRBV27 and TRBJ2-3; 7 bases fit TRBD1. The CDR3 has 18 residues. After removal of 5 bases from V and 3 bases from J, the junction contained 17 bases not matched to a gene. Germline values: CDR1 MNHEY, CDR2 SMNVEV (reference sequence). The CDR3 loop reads CASSLLGPGQSVTDTQYF. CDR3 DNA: TGTGCCAGCAGTCTCCTGGGGCCGGGACAGTCGGTAACAGATACGCAGTATTTT.

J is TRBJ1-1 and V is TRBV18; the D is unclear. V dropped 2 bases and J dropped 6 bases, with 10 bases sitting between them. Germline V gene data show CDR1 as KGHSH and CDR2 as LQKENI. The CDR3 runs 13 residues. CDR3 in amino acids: CASSPAAPAEAFF. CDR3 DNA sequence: TGTGCCAGCTCACCAGCAGCGCCGGCTGAAGCTTTCTTT.

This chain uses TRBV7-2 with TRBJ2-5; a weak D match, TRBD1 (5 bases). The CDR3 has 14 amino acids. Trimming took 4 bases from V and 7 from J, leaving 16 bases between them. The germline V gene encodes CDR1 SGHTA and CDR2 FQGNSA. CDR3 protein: CASSSDSLVGTQYF. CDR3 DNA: TGTGCCAGCAGCTCCGACAGCTTAGTGGGGACCCAGTACTTC.

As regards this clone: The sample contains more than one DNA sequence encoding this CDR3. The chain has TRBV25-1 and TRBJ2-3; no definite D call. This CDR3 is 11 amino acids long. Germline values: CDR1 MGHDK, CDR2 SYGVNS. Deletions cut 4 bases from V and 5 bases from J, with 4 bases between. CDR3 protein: CASSVGDTQYF. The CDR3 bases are TGTGCCAGCAGTGTGGGAGATACGCAGTATTTT.

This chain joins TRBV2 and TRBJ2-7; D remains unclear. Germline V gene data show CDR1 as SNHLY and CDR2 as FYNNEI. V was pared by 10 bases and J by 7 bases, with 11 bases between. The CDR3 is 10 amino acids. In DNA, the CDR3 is TGTGCCACCCAGACCACGGAGCAGTACTTC. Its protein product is CATQTTEQYF.

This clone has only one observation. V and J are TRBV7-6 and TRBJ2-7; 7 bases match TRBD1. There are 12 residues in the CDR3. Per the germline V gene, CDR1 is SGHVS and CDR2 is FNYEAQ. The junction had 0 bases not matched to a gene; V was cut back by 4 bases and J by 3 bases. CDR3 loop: CASSWDSYEQYF. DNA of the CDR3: TGTGCCAGCAGCTGGGACAGCTACGAGCAGTACTTC.

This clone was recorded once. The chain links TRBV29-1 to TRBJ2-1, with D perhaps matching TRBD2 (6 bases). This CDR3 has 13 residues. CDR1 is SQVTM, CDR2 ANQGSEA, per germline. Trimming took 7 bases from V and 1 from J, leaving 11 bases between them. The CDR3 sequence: CSARLVSYNEQFF. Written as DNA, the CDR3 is TGCAGCGCGCGACTAGTTTCCTACAATGAGCAGTTCTTC.

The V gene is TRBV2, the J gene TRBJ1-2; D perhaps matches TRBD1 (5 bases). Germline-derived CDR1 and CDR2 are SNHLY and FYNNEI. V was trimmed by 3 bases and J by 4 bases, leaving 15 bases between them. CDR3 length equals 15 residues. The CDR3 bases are TGTGCCAGCAGTGAGGGCAGGGCACCTATCTATGGCTACACCTTC. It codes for CASSEGRAPIYGYTF.

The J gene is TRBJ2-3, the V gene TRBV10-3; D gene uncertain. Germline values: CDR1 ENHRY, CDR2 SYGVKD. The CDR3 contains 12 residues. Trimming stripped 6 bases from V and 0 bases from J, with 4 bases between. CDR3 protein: CAIRTSTDTQYF. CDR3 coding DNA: TGTGCCATCAGGACTAGCACAGATACGCAGTATTTT.

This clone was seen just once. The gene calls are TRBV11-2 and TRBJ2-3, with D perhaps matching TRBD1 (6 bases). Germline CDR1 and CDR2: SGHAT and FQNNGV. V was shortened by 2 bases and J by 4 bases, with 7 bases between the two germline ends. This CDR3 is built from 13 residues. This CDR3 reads CASSLYRADTQYF. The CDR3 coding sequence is TGTGCCAGCAGCTTATACAGGGCAGATACGCAGTATTTT.

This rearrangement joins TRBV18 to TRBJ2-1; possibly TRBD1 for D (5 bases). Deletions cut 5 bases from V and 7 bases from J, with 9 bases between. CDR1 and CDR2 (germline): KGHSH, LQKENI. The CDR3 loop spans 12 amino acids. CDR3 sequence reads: CASSSSGNEQFF. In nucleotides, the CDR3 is TGTGCCAGCTCAAGTTCAGGGAATGAGCAGTTCTTC.

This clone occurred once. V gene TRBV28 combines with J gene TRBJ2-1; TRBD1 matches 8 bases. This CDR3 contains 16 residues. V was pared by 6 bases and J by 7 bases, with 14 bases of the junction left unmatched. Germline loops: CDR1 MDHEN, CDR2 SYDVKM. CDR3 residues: CASSPVGQGGRNEQFF. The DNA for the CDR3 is TGTGCCAGCAGCCCCGTCGGACAGGGTGGGAGGAATGAGCAGTTCTTC.

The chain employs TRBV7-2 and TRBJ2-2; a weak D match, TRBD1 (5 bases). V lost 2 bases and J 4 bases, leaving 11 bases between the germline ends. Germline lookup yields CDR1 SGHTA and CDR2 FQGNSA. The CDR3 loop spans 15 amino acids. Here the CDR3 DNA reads TGTGCCAGCAGCTTACGGCAGGGTGCCACCGGGGAGCTGTTTTTT. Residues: CASSLRQGATGELFF.